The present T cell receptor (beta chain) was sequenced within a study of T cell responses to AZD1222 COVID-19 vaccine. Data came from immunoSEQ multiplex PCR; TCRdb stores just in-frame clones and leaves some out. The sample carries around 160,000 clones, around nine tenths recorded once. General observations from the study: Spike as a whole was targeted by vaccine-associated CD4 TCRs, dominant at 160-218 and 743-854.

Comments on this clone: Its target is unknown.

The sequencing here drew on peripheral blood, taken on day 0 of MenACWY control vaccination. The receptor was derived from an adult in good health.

The CDR3 DNA follows: TGTGCCAGCAGTCAGGGGGCTCCCTATGGCTACACCTTC. This codes for CASSQGAPYGYTF. The chain is built from TRBV12-3 or TRBV12-4 and TRBJ1-2; 8 bases are shared with TRBD1. V was clipped by 5 bases and J by 4 bases; unmatched bases: 3. The CDR3 is 13 amino acids.